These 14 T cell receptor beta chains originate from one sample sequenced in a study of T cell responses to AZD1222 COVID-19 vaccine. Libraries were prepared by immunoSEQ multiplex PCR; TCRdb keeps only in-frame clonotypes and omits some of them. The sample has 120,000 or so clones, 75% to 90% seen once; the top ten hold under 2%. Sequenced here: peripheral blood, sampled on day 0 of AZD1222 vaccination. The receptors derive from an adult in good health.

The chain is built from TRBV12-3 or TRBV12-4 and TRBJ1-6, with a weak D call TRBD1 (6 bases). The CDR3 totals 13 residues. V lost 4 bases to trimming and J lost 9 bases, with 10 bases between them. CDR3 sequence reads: CASSSGDGSPLHF. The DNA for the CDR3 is TGTGCCAGCAGTTCAGGGGACGGTTCACCCCTCCACTTT.

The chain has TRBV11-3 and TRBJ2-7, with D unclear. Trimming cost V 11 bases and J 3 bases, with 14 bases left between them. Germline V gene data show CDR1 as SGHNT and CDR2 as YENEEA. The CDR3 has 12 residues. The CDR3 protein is CAGSGADYEQYF. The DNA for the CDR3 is TGTGCCGGGTCGGGTGCCGACTACGAGCAGTACTTC.

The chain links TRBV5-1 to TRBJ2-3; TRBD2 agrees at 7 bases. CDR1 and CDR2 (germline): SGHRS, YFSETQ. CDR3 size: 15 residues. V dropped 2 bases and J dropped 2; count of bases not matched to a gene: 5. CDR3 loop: CASSFHSGPTDTQYF. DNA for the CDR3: TGCGCCAGCAGCTTTCATAGCGGGCCCACAGATACGCAGTATTTT.

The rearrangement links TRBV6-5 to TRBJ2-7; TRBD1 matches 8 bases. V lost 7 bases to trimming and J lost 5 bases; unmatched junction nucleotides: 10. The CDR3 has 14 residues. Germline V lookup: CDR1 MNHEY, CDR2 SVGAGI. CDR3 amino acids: CASNPGTGVNEQYF. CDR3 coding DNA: TGTGCCAGCAACCCCGGGACAGGCGTCAACGAGCAGTACTTC.

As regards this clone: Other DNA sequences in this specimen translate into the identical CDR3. As DNA, the CDR3 is TGTGCCAGCAGCCAACAGGACATAACAAGGGGCTACACCTTC. It yields the protein CASSQQDITRGYTF. The chain employs TRBV11-1 and TRBJ1-2; perhaps TRBD1 as D (5 bases). This CDR3 has 14 amino acids. CDR1 is SGHAT, CDR2 FQDESV, per germline (reference sequence). V gave up 5 bases and J gave up 8 bases, with 18 bases separating them.

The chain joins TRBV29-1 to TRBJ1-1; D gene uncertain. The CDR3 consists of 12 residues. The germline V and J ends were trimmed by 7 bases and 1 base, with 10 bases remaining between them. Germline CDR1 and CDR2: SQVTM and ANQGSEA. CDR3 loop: CSAQDGNTEAFF. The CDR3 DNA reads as TGCAGCGCTCAGGACGGGAACACTGAAGCTTTCTTT. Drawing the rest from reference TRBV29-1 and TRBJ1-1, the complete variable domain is SAVISQKPSRDICQRGTSLTIQCQVDSQVTMMFWYRQQPGQSLTLIATANQGSEATYESGFVIDKFPISRPNLTFSTLTVSNMSPEDSSIYLCSAQDGNTEAFFGQGTRLTVV.

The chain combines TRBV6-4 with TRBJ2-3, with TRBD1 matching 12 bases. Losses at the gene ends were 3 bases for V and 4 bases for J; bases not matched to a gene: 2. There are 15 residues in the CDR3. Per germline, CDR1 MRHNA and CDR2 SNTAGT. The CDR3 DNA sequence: TGTGCCAGCAGTGAAGGGACAGGGGGCGCAGATACGCAGTATTTT. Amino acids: CASSEGTGGADTQYF.

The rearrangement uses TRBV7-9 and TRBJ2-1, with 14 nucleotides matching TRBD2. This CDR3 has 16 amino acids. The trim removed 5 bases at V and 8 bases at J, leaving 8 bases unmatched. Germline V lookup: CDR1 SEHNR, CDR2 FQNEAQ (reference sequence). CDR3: CASSATSGREGYEQFF. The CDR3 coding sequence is TGTGCCAGCAGCGCGACTAGCGGGAGGGAGGGGTATGAGCAGTTCTTC.

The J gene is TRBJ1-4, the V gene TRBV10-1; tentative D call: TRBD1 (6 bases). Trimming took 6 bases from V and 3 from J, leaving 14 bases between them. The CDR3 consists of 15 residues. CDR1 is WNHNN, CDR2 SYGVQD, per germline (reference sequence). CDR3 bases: TGCGCCAGCAGCGAAGAGGGACAACCTAATGAAAAACTGTTTTTT. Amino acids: CASSEEGQPNEKLFF.

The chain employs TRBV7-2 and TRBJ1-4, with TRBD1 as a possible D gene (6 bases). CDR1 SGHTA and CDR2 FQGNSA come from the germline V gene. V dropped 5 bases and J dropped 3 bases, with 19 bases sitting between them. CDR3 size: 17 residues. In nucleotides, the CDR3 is TGTGCCAGCAGCACCACAGGGAATGTTGTGGCTAATGAAAAACTGTTTTTT. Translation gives CASSTTGNVVANEKLFF.

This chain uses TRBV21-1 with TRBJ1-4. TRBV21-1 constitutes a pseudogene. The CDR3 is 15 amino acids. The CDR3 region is CARTDVIATNEKLFF. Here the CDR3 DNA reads TGTGCCAGGACGGACGTCATTGCAACTAATGAAAAACTGTTTTTT.

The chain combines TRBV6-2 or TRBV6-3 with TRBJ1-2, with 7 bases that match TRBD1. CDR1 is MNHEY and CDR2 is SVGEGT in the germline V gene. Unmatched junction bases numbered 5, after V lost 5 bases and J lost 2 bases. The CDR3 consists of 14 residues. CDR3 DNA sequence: TGTGCCAGCAGTGGACTGGGACAGAACTATGGCTACACCTTC. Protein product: CASSGLGQNYGYTF.

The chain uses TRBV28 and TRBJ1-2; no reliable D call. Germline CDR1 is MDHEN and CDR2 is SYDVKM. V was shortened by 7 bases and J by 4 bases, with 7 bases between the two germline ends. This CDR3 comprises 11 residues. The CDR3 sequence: CASTVGYGYTF. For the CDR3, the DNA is TGTGCCAGCACAGTGGGCTATGGCTACACCTTC.

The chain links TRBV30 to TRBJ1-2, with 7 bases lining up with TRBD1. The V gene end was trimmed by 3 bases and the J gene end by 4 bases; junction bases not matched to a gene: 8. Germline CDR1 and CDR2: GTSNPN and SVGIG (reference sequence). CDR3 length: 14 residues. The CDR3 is CAWRNRGGIYGYTF. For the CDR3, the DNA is TGTGCCTGGAGAAACAGGGGTGGGATCTATGGCTACACCTTC.